The sequence of this T cell receptor beta chain was determined in a study of T cell changes during pregnancy in multiple sclerosis. Using immunoSEQ multiplex PCR, the repertoire was profiled, and TCRdb retains in-frame clones only, with some absent. Altogether around 110,000 clones are present, under 95% being singletons, with the ten largest covering 1.5% to 2%. The CDR3 consists of 17 residues. Germline CDR1 is MDHEN and CDR2 is SYDVKM. Germline trimming cut 3 bases from V and 7 bases from J; bases unmatched to any gene: 11. The chain couples TRBV28 to TRBJ2-1; TRBD2 agrees at 11 bases. The source material was peripheral blood, sampled before pregnancy. This clonotype was sampled from a female donor with multiple sclerosis, enrolled in a pregnancy study. CDR3 nucleotide sequence: TGTGCCAGCAGTTTCCCCACGACTAGCGGGATTTGGAATGAGCAGTTCTTC. It encodes CASSFPTTSGIWNEQFF.